The source of this T cell receptor (beta chain) is a study of cytomegalovirus exposure and HLA in healthy donors. The CDR3 sequence is 14 residues long. Germline lookup yields CDR1 SGDLS and CDR2 YYNGEE. Vbeta (60) and Jbeta (13) primers were used in the PCR. Profiled with immunoSEQ multiplex PCR; TCRdb holds only in-frame clones, not every one. This sample has roughly 140,000 clones, with roughly 76% found just once. The sequence was collected from a human donor in good health. Sequences were obtained from PBMCs. The rearrangement joins TRBV9 to TRBJ2-5, with TRBD2 matching over 7 bases. The DNA end lines up better with TRBJ2-7; the J call may be wrong. CDR3 coding DNA: TGTGCCAGCAGCGTAGGGGTGGGGGGGGGCGAGCAGTACTTC. It specifies CASSVGVGGGEQYF.